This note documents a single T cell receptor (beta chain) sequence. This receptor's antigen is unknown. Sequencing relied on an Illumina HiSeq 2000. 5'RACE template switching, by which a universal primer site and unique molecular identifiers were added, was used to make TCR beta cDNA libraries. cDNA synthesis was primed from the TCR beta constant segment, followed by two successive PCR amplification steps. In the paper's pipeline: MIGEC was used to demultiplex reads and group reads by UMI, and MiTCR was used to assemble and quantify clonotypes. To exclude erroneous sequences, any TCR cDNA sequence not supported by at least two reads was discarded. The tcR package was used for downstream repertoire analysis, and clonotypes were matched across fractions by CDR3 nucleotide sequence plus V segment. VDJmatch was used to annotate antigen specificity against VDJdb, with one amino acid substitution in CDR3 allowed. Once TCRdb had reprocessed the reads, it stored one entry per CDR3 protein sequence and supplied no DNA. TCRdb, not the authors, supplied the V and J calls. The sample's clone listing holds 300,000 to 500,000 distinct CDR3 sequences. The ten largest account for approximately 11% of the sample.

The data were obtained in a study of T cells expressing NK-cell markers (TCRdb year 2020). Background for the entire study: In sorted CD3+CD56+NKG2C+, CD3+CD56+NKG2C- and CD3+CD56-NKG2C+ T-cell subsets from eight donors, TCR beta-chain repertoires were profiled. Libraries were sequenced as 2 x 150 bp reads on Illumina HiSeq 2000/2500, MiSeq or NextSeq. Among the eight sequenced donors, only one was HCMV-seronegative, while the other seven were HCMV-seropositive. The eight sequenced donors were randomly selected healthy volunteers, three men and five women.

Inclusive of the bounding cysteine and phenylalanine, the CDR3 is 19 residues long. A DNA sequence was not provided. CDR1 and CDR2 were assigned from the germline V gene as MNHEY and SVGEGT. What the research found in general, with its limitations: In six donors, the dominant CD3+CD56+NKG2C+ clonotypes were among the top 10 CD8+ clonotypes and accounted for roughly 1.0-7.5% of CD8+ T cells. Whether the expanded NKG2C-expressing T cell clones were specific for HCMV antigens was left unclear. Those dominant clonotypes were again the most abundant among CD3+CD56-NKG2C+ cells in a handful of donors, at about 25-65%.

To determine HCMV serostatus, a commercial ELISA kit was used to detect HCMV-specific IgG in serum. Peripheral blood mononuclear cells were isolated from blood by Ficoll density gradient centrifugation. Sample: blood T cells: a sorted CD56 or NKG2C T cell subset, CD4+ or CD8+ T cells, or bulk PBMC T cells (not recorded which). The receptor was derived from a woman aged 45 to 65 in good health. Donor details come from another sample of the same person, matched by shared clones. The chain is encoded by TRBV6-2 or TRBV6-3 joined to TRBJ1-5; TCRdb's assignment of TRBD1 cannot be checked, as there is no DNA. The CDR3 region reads CASSSLTGTGSRSSQPQHF.